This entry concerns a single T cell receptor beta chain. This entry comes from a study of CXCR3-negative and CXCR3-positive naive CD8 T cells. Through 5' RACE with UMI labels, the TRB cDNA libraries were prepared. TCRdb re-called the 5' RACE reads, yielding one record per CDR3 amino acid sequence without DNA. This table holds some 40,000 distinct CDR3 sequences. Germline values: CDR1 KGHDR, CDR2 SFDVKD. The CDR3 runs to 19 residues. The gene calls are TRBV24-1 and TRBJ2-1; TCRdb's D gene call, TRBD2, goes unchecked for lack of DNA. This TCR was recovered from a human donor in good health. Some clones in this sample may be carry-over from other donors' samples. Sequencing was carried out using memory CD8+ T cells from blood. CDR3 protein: CATSDLTGGGLADYNEQFF.